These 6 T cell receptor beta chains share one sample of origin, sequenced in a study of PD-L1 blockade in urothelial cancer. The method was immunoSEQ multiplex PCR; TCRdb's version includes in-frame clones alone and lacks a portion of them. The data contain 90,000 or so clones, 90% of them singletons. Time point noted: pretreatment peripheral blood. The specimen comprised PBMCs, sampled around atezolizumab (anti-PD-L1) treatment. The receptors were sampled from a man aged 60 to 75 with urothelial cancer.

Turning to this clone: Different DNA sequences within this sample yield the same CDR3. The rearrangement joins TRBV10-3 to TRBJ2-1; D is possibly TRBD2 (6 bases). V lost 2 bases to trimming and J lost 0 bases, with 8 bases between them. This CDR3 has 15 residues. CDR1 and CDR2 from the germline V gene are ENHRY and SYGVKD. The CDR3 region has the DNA TGTGCCATCAGTGAGGGGGGAGGCTCCTACAATGAGCAGTTCTTC. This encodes CAISEGGGSYNEQFF.

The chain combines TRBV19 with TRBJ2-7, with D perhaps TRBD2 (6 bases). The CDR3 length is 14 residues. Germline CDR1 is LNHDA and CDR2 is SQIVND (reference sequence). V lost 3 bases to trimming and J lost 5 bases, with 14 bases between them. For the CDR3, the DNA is TGTGCCAGTAGTATCGGGGGAGGTCGCGACGAGCAGTACTTC. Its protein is CASSIGGGRDEQYF.

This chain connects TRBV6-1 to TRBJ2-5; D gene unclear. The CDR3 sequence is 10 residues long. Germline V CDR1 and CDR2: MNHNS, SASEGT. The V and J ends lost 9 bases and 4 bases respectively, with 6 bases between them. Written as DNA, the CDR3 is TGTGCCAGTCGTGTAGAGACCCAGTACTTC. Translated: CASRVETQYF.

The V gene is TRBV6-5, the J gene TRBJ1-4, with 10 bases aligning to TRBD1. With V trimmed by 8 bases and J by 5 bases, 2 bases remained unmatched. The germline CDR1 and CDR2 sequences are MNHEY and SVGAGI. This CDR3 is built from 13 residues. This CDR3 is CASRGQGNEKLFF. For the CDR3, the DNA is TGTGCCAGCCGGGGACAGGGGAATGAAAAACTGTTTTTT.

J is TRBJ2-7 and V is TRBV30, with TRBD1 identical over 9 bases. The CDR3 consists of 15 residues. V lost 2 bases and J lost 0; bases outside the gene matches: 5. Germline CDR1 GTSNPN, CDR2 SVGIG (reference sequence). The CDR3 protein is CAWSLGQGYSYEQYF. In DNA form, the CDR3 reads TGTGCCTGGAGTCTGGGACAGGGATACTCCTACGAGCAGTACTTC.

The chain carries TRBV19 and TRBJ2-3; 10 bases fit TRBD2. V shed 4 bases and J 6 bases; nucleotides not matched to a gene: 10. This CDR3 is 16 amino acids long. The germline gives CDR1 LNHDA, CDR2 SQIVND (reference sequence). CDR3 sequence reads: CASSKAASGGGDTQYF. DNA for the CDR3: TGTGCCAGTAGTAAAGCCGCTAGCGGGGGTGGCGATACGCAGTATTTT. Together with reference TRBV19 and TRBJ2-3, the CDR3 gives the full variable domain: DGGITQSPKYLFRKEGQNVTLSCEQNLNHDAMYWYRQDPGQGLRLIYYSQIVNDFQKGDIAEGYSVSREKKESFPLTVTSAQKNPTAFYLCASSKAASGGGDTQYFGPGTRLTVL.